This T cell receptor beta chain was sequenced during a study of beta chain features in type 1 diabetes (dated by TCRdb to the late 2010s). Background for the entire study: No differences in mean age, gender distribution, total cell number or subset yield were found between patients and healthy donors. Whereas all 30 or so donors provided naive and central memory subsets, regulatory and stem cell-like memory subsets were isolated from just 8 patients and about eight healthy donors. Across all samples, 107,917,701 sorted cells were examined, and cell number per subset correlated strongly with RNA yield. In the study, TCRB repertoires of sorted circulating CD4+ T cell subsets from recently diagnosed type 1 diabetes patients were compared with those of matched healthy donors. Results the study describes overall, beyond this receptor: Shorter templates might have been favored by PCR, but patient and control samples were amplified and corrected together, so both groups would have been affected equally by any skew. Patients with type 1 diabetes made fewer insertions and deleted more nucleotides at VDJ recombination sites, implying thymic rearrangement abnormalities. Type 1 diabetes patients showed a moderate but significant shortening of TCRB CDR3 length in all four CD4+ subsets. Only small numbers of individuals were included in the HLA sub-analyses, which left unresolved whether HLA type had any influence on TCRB rearrangement. The naive, central memory and regulatory TCRB repertoires appeared to resemble one another more closely among patients than among healthy donors. Because cDNA rather than genomic DNA was sequenced, highly expressing activated cells could have been over-represented, although no difference in activation and CD3 levels was found between groups.

A distance of 13 bases separates the germline ends of V and J, which lose 3 bases and 4 bases respectively. CDR1 and CDR2 are drawn from the germline V gene: SGHRS, YFSETQ. Including cysteine and phenylalanine, the CDR3 has 14 amino acids. Just CDR3 DNA is preserved here, 42 bases in frame from base 1. The entire isolated RNA was reverse transcribed using the High Capacity cDNA Reverse Transcription Kit, and thus expressed TCRB transcripts were sequenced. Deep immunoSEQ sequencing was performed on naive, central memory and regulatory T cell samples, with an average of roughly 4 million total reads per sample. Sorted cells were lysed in RLT buffer, and RNA was extracted using DNase-treated RNeasy Micro or Mini kits according to cell number. To prevent cross-contamination, each cell subset was processed individually, whereas patient and healthy donor samples were processed jointly. The immunoSEQ multiplex PCR was used to amplify TCRB sequences from cDNA, generating 87-bp fragments that spanned the CDR3 region. Amplicons were sequenced on the Illumina HiSeq platform. The source study handled its data this way. Synthetic template baselines were used to correct PCR bias computationally, reads within Hamming distance 2 were collapsed, and singletons that could not be merged were discarded. Reads were aligned to IMGT to assign V, D and J genes, CDR3 length, and insertions or deletions at six rearrangement sites. Clonotype counts were normalized to sorted cell number within each subset before computing true diversity and Gini coefficients with the tcR R package. The overlap coefficient, calculated on TCRB nucleotide sequences, was used to measure repertoire sharing. Held by TCRdb, this immuneACCESS table contains in-frame sequences only and omits some clones. Under half of the omission traces to an unresolved V gene where checked; the cause of the rest is unknown. V, J and clone size reflect that table, while D and trimming were determined from the DNA. Present in this sample are about 150,000 clones, approximately 8.1% of which were seen just once. Jointly, the top ten make up approximately 0.69% of the sample.

In regard to this clone: Its antigen is unknown. No base quality values were provided; no much bigger clone lies one nucleotide off.

Each donor gave one peripheral blood draw, averaging approximately 110 mL, which was collected into heparinised tubes. A BD FACSAria II was used to sort naive, central memory, regulatory and stem cell-like memory CD4+ T cells with a panel that included CD45RO, CCR7, CD25, CD127, CD95 and CD27. Every sorted population had a purity above 95%. PBMCs were separated immediately by Lymphoprep density gradient centrifugation and were stained directly, without being cultured. So that batch effects would be minimized, each experiment stained and sorted samples in pairs, pairing one healthy donor with one patient.

Sequencing input: central memory CD4+ T cells from blood. The V and J genes are TRBV5-1 and TRBJ1-1, with a tentative D gene TRBD1 over 5 matching bases. The sequence came from a young man in good health. The CDR3 corresponds to CASSSLGGSTEAFF. The DNA is TGCGCCAGCAGCTCCCTGGGGGGGAGCACTGAAGCTTTCTTT.